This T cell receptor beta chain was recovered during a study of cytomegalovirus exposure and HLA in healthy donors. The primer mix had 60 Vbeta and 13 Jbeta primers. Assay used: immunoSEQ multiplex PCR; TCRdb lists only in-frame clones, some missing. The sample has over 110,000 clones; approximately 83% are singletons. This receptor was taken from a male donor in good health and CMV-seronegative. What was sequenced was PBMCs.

In DNA form, the CDR3 reads TGTGCCAGCACCCTCCCCTCCGGTGAAAAACTGTTTTTT. Amino acid sequence: CASTLPSGEKLFF. The chain links TRBV6-6 to TRBJ1-4; D remains unclear. Germline V gene lookup returns CDR1 MNHNY and CDR2 SVGAGI (reference sequence). The CDR3 runs 13 residues. V was shortened by 7 bases and J by 7 bases, with 13 bases between the two germline ends.